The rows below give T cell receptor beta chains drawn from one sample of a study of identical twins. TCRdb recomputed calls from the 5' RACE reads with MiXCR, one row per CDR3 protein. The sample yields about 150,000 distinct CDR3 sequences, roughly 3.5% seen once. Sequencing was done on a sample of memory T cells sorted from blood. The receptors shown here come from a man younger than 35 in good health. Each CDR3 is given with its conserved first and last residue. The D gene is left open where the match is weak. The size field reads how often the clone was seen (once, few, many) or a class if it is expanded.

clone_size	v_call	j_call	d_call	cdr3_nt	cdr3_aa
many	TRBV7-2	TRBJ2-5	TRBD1	TGTGCCAGCAGCTGGGACAGCATTCAAGAGACCCAGTACTTC	CASSWDSIQETQYF
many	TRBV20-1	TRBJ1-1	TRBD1	TGCAGTGCTAGCAAGGACAGGGCTACTGAAGCTTTCTTT	CSASKDRATEAFF
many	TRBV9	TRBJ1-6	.	TGTGCCAGCAGCGTAGATTTATCGAGCTCCTATAATTCACCCCTCCACTTT	CASSVDLSSSYNSPLHF
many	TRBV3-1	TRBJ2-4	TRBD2	TGTGCCAGCAGCCAAGGTTTGGGACTAGCGGGAGTAGCCAAAAACATTCAGTACTTC	CASSQGLGLAGVAKNIQYF
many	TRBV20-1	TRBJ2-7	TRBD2	TGCAGTGCGATAGGACTAGCGGGGACCTACGAGCAGTACTTC	CSAIGLAGTYEQYF
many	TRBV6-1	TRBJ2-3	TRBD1	TGTGCCAGCAGTAAATACAGGGGGCGTAGAGATACGCAGTATTTT	CASSKYRGRRDTQYF
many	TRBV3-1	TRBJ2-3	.	TGTGCCAGCAGTCAAACCCGTTCGGCTAGCACAGATACGCAGTATTTT	CASSQTRSASTDTQYF
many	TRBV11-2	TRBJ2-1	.	TGTGCCAGCAGCTTAGCCGAGTACAATGAGCAGTTCTTC	CASSLAEYNEQFF
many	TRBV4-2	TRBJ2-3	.	TGTGCCAGCAGCACCCGGACAGCTAGCACAGATACGCAGTATTTT	CASSTRTASTDTQYF
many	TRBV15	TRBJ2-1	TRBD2	TGTGCCACCAGCAGAGATCTAGCGGGAGTGGATGAGCAGTTCTTC	CATSRDLAGVDEQFF
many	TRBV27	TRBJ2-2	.	TGTGCCAGCAGTCCAACCGGCCGGACACCCATGGTCACCGGGGAGCTGTTTTTT	CASSPTGRTPMVTGELFF
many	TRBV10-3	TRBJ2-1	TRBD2	TGTGCCGTTGGACTAGCGGGAGTCAATGAGCAGTTCTTC	CAVGLAGVNEQFF
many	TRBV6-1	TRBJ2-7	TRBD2	TGTGCCAGCAGGGGACTAGACTCCTACGAGCAGTACTTC	CASRGLDSYEQYF
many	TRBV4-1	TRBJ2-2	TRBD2	TGCGCCAGCAGCCAAGGCCGGCTGGTAGCGGGAGGCTATGGGGAGCTGTTTTTT	CASSQGRLVAGGYGELFF
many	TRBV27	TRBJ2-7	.	TGTGCCAGCAGTCCCAACTCTCCCTACGAGCAGTACTTC	CASSPNSPYEQYF
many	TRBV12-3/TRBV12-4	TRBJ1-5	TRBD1	TGTGCCAGCAGGTCGGCCGACAGGGGGCGAGTTGGACAGCCCCAGCATTTT	CASRSADRGRVGQPQHF
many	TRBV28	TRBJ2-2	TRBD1	TGTGCCAGCAGTCCCCCAGACAGGGTGGGGGAGCTGTTTTTT	CASSPPDRVGELFF